This TCR beta chain is from a study of graft-versus-host responses after intestinal transplantation. Assay used: immunoSEQ multiplex PCR; TCRdb lists only in-frame clones, some missing. Seen here are about 93,000 clones, over 80% observed once, and the top ten hold approximately 0.5%. V dropped 4 bases and J dropped 2 bases, with 15 bases sitting between them. The length of the CDR3 is 15 residues. Germline-derived CDR1 and CDR2 are SGHRS and YFSETQ. A remark on this clone: Antigen: not known.

Notes on the study in general: Early post-transplant HvG declines were associated with peak circulating GvH clone levels. High graft-versus-host to host-versus-graft clonal ratios were found in allografts of patients who had graft-donor T cell macrochimerism.

The receptor was derived from a human donor who received an intestinal transplant. The sample here was unstimulated CD8+ T cells sorted from spleen or lymph node cells, taken before intestinal transplant. The chain has TRBV5-1 and TRBJ2-5; a possible D gene is TRBD2 (6 bases). In DNA form, the CDR3 reads TGCGCCAGCAGCCAGATGGAGGGGACTCAAGAGACCCAGTACTTC. It specifies CASSQMEGTQETQYF.